This TCR beta chain was recorded in a study of vaccination and CD4 T cells after COVID-19. Study-level information: Cellular stimulation was performed using overlapping spike peptides derived from SARS-CoV-2, HCoV-NL63, HCoV-OC43 and HCoV-229E.

The V and J ends lost 2 bases and 2 bases respectively, with 9 bases between them. CDR3 length: 14 residues. Treatment: approximately 9-day PBMC culture with coronavirus spike peptide pools or control peptides (ViraFEST assay). An Oncomine TCR Beta short-read assay was used to sequence the DNA from cultured CD4+ T cells. DNA came from CD4+ T cells after culture. TCRdb independently ran MiXCR on the PCR reads; one entry per CDR3 protein. The repertoire consists of about 15,000 distinct CDR3 sequences, with over 50% occurring once and the leading ten covering approximately 12%. Details on this clonotype: The antigen remains undetermined.

The chain couples TRBV12-3 or TRBV12-4 to TRBJ2-5; D is perhaps TRBD2 (5 bases). The sequenced sample was CD4+ T cells from blood, cultured in vitro. This sequence originates from a human donor who had recovered from COVID-19. The CDR3 loop is CASSLSRRQETQYF. CDR3 nucleotides: TGTGCCAGCAGTTTATCACGGAGGCAAGAGACCCAGTACTTC.